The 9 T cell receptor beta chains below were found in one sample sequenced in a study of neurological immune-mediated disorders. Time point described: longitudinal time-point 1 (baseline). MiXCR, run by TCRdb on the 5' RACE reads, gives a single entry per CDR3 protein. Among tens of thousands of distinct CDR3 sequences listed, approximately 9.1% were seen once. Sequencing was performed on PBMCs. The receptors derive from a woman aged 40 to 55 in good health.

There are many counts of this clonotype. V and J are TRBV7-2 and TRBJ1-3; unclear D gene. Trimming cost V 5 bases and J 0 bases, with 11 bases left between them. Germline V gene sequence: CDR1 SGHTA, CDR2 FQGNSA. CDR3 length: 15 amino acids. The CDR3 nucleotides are TGTGCCAGCAGCCCCGCCGCGGCCTCTGGAAACACCATATATTTT. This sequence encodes CASSPAAASGNTIYF.

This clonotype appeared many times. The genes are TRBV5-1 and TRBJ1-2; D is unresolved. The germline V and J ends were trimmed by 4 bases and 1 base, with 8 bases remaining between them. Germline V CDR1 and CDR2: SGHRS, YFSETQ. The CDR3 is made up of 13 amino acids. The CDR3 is CASSGDYNYGYTF. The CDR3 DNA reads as TGCGCCAGCAGCGGGGATTATAACTATGGCTACACCTTC.

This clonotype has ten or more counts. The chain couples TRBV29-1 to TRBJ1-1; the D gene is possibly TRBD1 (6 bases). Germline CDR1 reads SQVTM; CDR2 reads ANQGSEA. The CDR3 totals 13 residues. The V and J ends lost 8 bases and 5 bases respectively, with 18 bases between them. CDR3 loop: CSTGNYQGTEAFF. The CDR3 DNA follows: TGCAGCACAGGAAACTACCAGGGGACTGAAGCTTTCTTT.

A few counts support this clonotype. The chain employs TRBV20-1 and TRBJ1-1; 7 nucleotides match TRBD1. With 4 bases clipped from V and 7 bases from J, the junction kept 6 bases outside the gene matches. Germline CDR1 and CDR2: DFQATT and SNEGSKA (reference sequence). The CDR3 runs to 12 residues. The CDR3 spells CSATGGVGEAFF. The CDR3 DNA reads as TGCAGTGCTACAGGGGGGGTTGGTGAAGCTTTCTTT.

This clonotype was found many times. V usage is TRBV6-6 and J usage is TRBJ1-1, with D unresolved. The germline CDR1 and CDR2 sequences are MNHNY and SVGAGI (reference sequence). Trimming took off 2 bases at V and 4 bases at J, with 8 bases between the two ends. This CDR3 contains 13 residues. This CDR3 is CASSYARGTEAFF. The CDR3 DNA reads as TGTGCCAGCAGTTACGCTCGAGGCACTGAAGCTTTCTTT.

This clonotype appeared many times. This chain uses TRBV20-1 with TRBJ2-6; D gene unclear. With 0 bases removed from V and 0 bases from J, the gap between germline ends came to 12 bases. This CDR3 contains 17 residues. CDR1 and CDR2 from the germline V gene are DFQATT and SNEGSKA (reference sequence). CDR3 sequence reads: CSARDGSWSSGANVLTF. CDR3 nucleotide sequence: TGCAGTGCTAGAGATGGCTCGTGGTCCTCTGGGGCCAACGTCCTGACTTTC.

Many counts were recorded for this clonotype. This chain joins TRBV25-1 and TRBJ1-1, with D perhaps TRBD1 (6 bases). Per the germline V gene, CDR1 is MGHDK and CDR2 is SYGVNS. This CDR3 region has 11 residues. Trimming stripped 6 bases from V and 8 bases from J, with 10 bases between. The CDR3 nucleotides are TGTGCCAGCAGCGCTGGACAGGAAGCTTTCTTT. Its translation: CASSAGQEAFF.

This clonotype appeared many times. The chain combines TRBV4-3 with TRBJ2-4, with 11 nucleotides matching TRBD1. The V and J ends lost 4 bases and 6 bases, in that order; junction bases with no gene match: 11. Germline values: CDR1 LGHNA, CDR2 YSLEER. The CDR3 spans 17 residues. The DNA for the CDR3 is TGCGCCAGCAGCCCAAGGAGCGGACAGGGGGCAGGAAACATTCAGTACTTC. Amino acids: CASSPRSGQGAGNIQYF.

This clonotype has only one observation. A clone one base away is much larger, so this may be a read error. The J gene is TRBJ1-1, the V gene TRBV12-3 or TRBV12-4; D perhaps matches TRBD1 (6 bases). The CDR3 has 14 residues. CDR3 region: CASRGAYMNTEASF. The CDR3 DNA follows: TGTGCCAGCCGGGGGGCCTATATGAACACTGAAGCTTCCTTT.